This entry features one T cell receptor (beta chain) sequence. This record comes from a study of blood T cell repertoires in COVID-19. Authors' data handling: It was from reference gene primer amplification that nucleated cell counts were estimated. TCRdb keeps only in-frame clones here, not all; method: immunoSEQ multiplex PCR. That table is the source of V, J and clone size, and D and trimming were worked out from the DNA. The repertoire includes about 150,000 clones, roughly 82% of them detected once, and over 12% sits in the top ten. The sequence came from a human donor with acute or convalescent COVID-19. The donor label of this sample is uncertain. The sample comprised peripheral blood.

The CDR3 loop reads CASSPGLLNYNSPLHF. The CDR3 nucleotides are TGCGCCAGCAGCCCAGGACTGCTAAACTATAATTCACCCCTCCACTTT. V usage is TRBV4-1 and J usage is TRBJ1-6; D remains ambiguous. Deletions cut 4 bases from V and 3 bases from J, with 13 bases between. The CDR3 runs to 16 residues. The V gene's germline CDR1 is MGHRA and CDR2 YSYEKL.